This T cell receptor (beta chain) was profiled in a study of PD-1 blockade in classical Hodgkin lymphoma. The study, taken as a whole, reports: Reports described newly diagnosed patients as having lower baseline TCR diversity than healthy donors.

Repertoires were generated with immunoSEQ multiplex PCR, while TCRdb's copy carries only in-frame clones and drops some. The sample lists about 33,000 clones, 72% occurring once. The CDR3 length is 13 residues. Germline CDR1 is SGHKS and CDR2 is YYEKEE (reference sequence). Trimming took 0 bases from V and 4 from J, leaving 4 bases between them. This clone was observed a single time. Antigen specificity is unknown. Noted time point: cycle 4 day 1 (C4D1), after 5 to 7 weeks of nivolumab. Relapses following autologous stem cell transplantation were seen in all patients, with brentuximab vedotin exposure varying.

The sample was peripheral blood mononuclear cells (PBMCs), taken before the fourth cycle of nivolumab. The source is a human donor with classical Hodgkin lymphoma. The rearrangement uses TRBV5-5 and TRBJ1-4; no definite D call. CDR3 nucleotide sequence: TGTGCCAGCAGCTTGGACCTTAATGAAAAACTGTTTTTT. Its translation is CASSLDLNEKLFF.